This T cell receptor beta chain derives from a study of control samples from healthy donors and cancer patients. This table comes from immunoSEQ multiplex PCR, and its TCRdb copy is limited to in-frame clones, with some not included. The sample consists of approximately 230,000 clones, over 70% of them appearing once. The sequenced material came from PBMCs. The receptor was isolated from a woman in her fifties or sixties with lung cancer.

DNA for the CDR3: TGTGCCAGCGCCTTAGGCCAGAACACTGAAGCTTTCTTT. Protein product: CASALGQNTEAFF. The chain links TRBV12-3 or TRBV12-4 to TRBJ1-1; the D is unclear. V gave up 8 bases and J gave up 1 base, with 11 bases separating them. The CDR3 is 13 residues long.